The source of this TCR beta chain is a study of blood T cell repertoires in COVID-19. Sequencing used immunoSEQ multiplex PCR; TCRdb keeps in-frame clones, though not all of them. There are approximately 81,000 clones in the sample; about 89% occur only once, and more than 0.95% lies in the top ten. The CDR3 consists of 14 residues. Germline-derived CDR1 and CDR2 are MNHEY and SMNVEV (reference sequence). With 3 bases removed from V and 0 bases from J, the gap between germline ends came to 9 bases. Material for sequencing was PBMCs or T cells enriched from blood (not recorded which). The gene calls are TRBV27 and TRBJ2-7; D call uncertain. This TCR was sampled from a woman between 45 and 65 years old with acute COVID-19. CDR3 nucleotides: TGTGCCAGCAGTTTGACACTGAGCTCCTACGAGCAGTACTTC. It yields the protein CASSLTLSSYEQYF.